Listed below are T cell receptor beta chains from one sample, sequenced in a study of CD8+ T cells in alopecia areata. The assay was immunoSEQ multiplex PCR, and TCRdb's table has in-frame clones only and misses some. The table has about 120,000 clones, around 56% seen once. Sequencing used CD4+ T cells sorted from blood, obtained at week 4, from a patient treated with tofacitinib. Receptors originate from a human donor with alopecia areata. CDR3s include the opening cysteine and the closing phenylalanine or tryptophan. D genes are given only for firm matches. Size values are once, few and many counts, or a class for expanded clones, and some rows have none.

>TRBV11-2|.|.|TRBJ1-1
TGTGCCAGCAGCTTAGTAGGGACAGAAGCTTTCTTT
CASSLVGTEAFF
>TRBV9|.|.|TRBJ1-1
TGTGCCAGCAGCGTAGGGGGTCAGGGCACTGAAGCTTTCTTT
CASSVGGQGTEAFF
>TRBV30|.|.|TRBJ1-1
TGTGCCCTAGGACCGTCTCCGAGGGTCACTGAAGCTTTCTTT
CALGPSPRVTEAFF
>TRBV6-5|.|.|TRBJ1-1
TGTGCCAGCAGTTCCAGGGGCTTGAACACTGAAGCTTTCTTT
CASSSRGLNTEAFF
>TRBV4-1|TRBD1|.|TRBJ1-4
TGCGCCAGCAGCCAACCCGGACAGGGAGGGGAGGAAAAACTGTTTTTT
CASSQPGQGGEEKLFF
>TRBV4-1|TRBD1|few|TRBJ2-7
TGCGCCAGCAGCCAAGTAGGAGACAGGGGCCACGAGCAGTACTTC
CASSQVGDRGHEQYF
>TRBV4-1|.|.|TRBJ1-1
TGCGCCAGCAGCCCTCCCATGGCGGTGACGAACACTGAAGCTTTCTTT
CASSPPMAVTNTEAFF
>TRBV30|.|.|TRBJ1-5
TGTGCCTGGAGGGGTAGTGGGAGGAGCAATCAGCCCCAGCATTTT
CAWRGSGRSNQPQHF
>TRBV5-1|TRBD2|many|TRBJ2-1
TGCGCCAGCAGCATTAGCGGGGGGGCCGACAATGAGCAGTTCTTC
CASSISGGADNEQFF
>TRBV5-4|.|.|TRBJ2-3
TGTGCCAGCAGCTTTTCAGTAGGCACAGATACGCAGTATTTT
CASSFSVGTDTQYF
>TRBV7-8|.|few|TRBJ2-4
TGTGCCAGCAGCTTAGGGGGCGGCACGGTGAACATTCAGTACTTC
CASSLGGGTVNIQYF
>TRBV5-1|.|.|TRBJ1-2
TGCGCCAGCAGCTCCACCTCCCAAAACTATGGCTACACCTTC
CASSSTSQNYGYTF
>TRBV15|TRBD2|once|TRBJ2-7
TGTGCCACCAGCTTACGACTAGCGGAACCCTACGAGCAGTACTTC
CATSLRLAEPYEQYF
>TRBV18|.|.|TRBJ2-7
TGTGCCAGCTCACCACCTTCCAGGGACTGGGAGCAGTACTTC
CASSPPSRDWEQYF
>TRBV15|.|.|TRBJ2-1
TGTGCCACCTCCGTGTGGTCGTCCTACAATGAGCAGTTCTTC
CATSVWSSYNEQFF
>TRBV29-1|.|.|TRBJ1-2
TGCAGCGTTACAGACTTCTATGGCTACACCTTC
CSVTDFYGYTF